The source of this TCR beta chain is a study of shared clonotypes between healthy human individuals. Sorted-subset replicate PCR reactions contained 200 to 250 ng DNA, corresponding to some 29,000 T cell genomes. Libraries were prepared by immunoSEQ multiplex PCR; TCRdb keeps only in-frame clonotypes and omits some of them. Here the sample spans 1.6 million or so clones, around 97% being singletons. This clone has only one observation. Its cognate antigen is unknown. Whole-study findings and limits: Shared clonotypes: roughly 5% naive CD4, 3.5% to 4% naive CD8, less than 2.5% memory CD4, approximately 0.37% memory CD8. Sequencing depth was expected to affect clonotype sharing among donors. Only blood was sampled; tissue repertoires likely differ.

This sequence was found in a man aged 30 to 39 in good health. Sequencing was performed on naive CD4+ T cells sorted from blood. Subset in this sample: CD45RA+ positively selected.

The CDR3 DNA sequence: TGTGCCAGTAGTATTCGTGAACCGGACAGGTACAATGAGCAGTTCTTC. Protein: CASSIREPDRYNEQFF. This chain links TRBV19 with TRBJ2-1, with 7 bases that match TRBD1. CDR3 size: 16 residues. Germline V gives CDR1 LNHDA, CDR2 SQIVND (reference sequence). Trimming took 3 bases from V and 4 from J; bases not matched to a gene: 9.